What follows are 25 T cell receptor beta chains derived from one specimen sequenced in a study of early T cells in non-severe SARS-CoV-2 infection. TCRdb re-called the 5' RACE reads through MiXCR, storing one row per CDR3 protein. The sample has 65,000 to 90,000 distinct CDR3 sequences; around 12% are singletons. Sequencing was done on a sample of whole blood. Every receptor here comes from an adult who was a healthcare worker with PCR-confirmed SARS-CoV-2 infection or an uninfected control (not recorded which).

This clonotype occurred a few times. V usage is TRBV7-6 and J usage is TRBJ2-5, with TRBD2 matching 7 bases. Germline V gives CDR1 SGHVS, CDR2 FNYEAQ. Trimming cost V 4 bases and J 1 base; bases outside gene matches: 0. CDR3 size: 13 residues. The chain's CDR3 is CASSWGGQETQYF. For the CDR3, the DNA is TGTGCCAGCAGCTGGGGGGGCCAAGAGACCCAGTACTTC.

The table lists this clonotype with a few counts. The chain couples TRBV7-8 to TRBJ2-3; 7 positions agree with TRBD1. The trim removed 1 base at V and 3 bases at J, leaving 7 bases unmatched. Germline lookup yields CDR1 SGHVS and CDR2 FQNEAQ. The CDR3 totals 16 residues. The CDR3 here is CASSLVTGKETDTQYF. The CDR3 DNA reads TGTGCCAGCAGCTTAGTGACAGGGAAGGAGACAGATACGCAGTATTTT.

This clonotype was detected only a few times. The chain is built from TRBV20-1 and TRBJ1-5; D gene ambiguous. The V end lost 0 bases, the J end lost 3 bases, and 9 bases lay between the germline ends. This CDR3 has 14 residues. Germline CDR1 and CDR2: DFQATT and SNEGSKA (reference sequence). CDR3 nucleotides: TGCAGTGCTAGAGATCGACTGAACAATCAGCCCCAGCATTTT. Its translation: CSARDRLNNQPQHF.

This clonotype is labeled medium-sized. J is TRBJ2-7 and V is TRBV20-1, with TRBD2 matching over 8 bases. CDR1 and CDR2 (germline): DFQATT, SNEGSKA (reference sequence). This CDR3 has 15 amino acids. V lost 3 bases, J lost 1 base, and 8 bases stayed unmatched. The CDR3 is CSASLLTSESYEQYF. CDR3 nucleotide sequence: TGCAGTGCTAGCCTACTGACTAGCGAGTCCTACGAGCAGTACTTC.

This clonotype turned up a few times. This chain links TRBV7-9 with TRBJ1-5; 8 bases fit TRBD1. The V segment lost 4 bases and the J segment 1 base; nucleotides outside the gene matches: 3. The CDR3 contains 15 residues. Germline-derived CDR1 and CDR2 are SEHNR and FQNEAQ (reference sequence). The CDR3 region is CASSSGQGSNQPQHF. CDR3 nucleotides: TGTGCCAGCAGCTCCGGACAGGGCAGCAATCAGCCCCAGCATTTT.

CDR3 sequence (DNA): TGCGCCAGCAGCTTGGTTGCTAGCGGGAGGCACTCCTACAATGAGCAGTTCTTC. Its protein is CASSLVASGRHSYNEQFF. V and J are TRBV5-1 and TRBJ2-1, with 11 bases identical to TRBD2. Germline V gives CDR1 SGHRS, CDR2 YFSETQ. CDR3 size: 18 residues. Trimming at V came to 0 bases and at J to 0 bases, leaving 5 bases not matched to a gene.

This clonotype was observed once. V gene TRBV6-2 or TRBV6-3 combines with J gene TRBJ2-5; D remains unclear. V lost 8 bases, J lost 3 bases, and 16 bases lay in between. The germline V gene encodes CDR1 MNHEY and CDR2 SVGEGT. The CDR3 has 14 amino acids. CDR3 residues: CASGSQDQKETQYF. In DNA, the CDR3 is TGTGCCAGCGGGTCCCAGGACCAAAAAGAGACCCAGTACTTC.

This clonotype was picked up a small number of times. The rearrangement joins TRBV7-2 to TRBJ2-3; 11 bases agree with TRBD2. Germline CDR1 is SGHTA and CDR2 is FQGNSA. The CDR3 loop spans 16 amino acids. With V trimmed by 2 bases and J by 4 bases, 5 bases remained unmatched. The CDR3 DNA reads TGTGCCAGCAGCTTAATCACTAGCGGGGGCCCAGATACGCAGTATTTT. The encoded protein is CASSLITSGGPDTQYF.

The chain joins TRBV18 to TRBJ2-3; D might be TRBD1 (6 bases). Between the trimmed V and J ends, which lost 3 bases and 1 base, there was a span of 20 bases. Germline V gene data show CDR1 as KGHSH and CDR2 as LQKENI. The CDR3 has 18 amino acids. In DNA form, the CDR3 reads TGTGCCAGCTCACCGCAAAATCCAGGGGAAGGGGGCACAGATACGCAGTATTTT. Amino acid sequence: CASSPQNPGEGGTDTQYF. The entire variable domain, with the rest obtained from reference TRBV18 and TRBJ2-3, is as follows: NAGVMQNPRHLVRRRGQEARLRCSPMKGHSHVYWYRQLPEEGLKFMVYLQKENIIDESGMPKERFSAEFPKEGPSILRIQQVVRGDSAAYFCASSPQNPGEGGTDTQYFGPGTRLTVL.

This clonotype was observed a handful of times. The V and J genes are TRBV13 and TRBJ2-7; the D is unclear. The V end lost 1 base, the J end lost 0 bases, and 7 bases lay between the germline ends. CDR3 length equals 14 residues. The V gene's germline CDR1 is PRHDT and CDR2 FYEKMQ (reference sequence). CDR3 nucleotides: TGTGCCAGCAGCTTAGAGAGGACCTCCTACGAGCAGTACTTC. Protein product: CASSLERTSYEQYF.

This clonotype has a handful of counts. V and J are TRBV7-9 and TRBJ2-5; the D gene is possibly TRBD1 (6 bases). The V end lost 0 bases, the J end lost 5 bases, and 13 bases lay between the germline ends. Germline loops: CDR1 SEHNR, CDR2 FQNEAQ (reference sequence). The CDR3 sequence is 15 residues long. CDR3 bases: TGTGCCAGCAGCTTAGCGCTTGGGGGCGGTGAGACCCAGTACTTC. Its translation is CASSLALGGGETQYF.

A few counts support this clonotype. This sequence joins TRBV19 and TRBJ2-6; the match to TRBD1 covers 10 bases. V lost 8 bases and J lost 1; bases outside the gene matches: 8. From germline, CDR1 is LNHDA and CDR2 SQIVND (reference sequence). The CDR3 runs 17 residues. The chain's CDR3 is CASRRTGGRSGANVLTF. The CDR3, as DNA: TGTGCCAGTCGCCGGACAGGGGGTAGATCTGGGGCCAACGTCCTGACTTTC. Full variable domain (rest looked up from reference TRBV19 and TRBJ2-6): DGGITQSPKYLFRKEGQNVTLSCEQNLNHDAMYWYRQDPGQGLRLIYYSQIVNDFQKGDIAEGYSVSREKKESFPLTVTSAQKNPTAFYLCASRRTGGRSGANVLTFGAGSRLTVL.

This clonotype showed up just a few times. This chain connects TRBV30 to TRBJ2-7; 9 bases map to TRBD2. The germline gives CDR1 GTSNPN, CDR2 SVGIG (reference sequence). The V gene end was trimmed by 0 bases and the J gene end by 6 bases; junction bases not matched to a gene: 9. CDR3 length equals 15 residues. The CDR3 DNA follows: TGTGCCTGGAGTGTACTTCCAGCGGGAGGTAGCGAGCAGTACTTC. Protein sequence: CAWSVLPAGGSEQYF.

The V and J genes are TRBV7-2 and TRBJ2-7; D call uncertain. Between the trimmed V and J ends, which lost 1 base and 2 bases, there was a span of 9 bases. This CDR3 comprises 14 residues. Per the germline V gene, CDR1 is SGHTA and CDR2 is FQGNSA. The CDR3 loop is CASSLVGATYEQYF. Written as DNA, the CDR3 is TGTGCCAGCAGCTTAGTGGGCGCTACCTACGAGCAGTACTTC.

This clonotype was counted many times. This CDR3 is CATSDLGLAGYNEQFF. In nucleotides, the CDR3 is TGTGCCACCAGTGACTTGGGACTAGCGGGTTACAATGAGCAGTTCTTC. The genes are TRBV24-1 and TRBJ2-1; 12 bases match TRBD2. Germline values: CDR1 KGHDR, CDR2 SFDVKD. V lost 4 bases to trimming and J lost 4 bases; unmatched junction nucleotides: 4. The CDR3 extends over 16 amino acids.

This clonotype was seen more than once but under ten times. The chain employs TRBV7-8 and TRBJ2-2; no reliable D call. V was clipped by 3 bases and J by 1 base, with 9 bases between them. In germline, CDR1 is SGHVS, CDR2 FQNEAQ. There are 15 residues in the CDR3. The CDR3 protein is CASSFTRENTGELFF. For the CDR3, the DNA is TGTGCCAGCAGCTTTACAAGAGAGAACACCGGGGAGCTGTTTTTT.

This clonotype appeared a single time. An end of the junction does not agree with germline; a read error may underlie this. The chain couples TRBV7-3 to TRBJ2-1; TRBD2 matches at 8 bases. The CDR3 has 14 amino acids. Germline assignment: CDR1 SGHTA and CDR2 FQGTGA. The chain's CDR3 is CAGSFSGGLQEQFF. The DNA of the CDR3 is TGTGCCGGCAGCTTCAGCGGGGGCTTACAGGAGCAGTTCTTC.

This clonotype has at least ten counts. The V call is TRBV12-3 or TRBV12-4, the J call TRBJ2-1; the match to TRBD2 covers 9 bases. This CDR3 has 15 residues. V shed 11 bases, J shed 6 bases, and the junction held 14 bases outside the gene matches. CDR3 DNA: TGTGCCGACCATTTAGCGGGAGCGTCAGCCAATGAGCAGTTCTTC. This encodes CADHLAGASANEQFF.

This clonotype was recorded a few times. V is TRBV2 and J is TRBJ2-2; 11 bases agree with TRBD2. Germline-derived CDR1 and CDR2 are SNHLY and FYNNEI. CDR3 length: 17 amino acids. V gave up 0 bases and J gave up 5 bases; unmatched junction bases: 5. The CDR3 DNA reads TGTGCCAGCAGTGAAGCGCTTAGCGGGAGGGGTACCGGGGAGCTGTTTTTT. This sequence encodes CASSEALSGRGTGELFF.

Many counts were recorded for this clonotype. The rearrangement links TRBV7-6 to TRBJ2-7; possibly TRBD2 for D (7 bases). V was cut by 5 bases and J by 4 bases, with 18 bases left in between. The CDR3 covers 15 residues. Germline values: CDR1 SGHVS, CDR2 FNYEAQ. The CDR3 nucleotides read TGTGCCAGCAGCCCGGGGGGCGGGAACCAATACGAGCAGTACTTC. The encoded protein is CASSPGGGNQYEQYF.

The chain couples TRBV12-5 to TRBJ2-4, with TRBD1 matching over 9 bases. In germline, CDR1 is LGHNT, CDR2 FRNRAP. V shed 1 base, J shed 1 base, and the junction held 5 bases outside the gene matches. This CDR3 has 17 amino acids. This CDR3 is CASGLDGTGSAKNIQYF. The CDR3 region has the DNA TGTGCTAGTGGTTTGGACGGGACAGGGAGCGCCAAAAACATTCAGTACTTC.

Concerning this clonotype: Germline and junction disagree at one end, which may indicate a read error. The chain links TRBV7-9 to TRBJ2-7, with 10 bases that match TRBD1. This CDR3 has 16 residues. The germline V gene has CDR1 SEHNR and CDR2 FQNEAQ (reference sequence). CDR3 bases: TGTGTCAGCAGCGCCGCCGGGACAGGGGCACTTAGTGAGCAGTACTTC. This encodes CVSSAAGTGALSEQYF.

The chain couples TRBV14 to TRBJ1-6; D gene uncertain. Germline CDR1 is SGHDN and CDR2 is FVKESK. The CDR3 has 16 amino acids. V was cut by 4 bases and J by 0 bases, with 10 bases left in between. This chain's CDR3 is CASSLTYGSYNSPLHF. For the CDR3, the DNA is TGTGCCAGCAGCCTAACCTATGGCTCCTATAATTCACCCCTCCACTTT.

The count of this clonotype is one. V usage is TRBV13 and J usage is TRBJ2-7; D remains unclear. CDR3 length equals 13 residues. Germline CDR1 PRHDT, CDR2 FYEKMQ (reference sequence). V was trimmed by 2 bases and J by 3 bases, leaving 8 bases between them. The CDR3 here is CASSLNFDYEQYF. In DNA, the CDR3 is TGTGCCAGCAGCTTAAATTTTGACTACGAGCAGTACTTC.

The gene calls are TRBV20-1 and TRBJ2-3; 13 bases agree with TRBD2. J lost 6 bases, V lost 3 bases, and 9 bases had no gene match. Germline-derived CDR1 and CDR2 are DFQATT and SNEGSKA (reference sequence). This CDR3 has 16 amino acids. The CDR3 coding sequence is TGCAGTGCTAGCCCACTAGCGGGAGGGCCTGGGGATACGCAGTATTTT. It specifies CSASPLAGGPGDTQYF.